This entry describes one TCR beta chain. No antigen is known for it. Those who donated, Caucasian adults without exception, all lived in Nashville, Tennessee. Method: immunoSEQ multiplex PCR; TCRdb's copy keeps in-frame clones and lacks some. Of 1,500,000 or so clones listed, just under 99% were seen once; the top ten hold approximately 0.4%. This entry comes from a study of shared clonotypes between healthy human individuals. The CDR3 is made up of 17 amino acids. The junction had 11 bases not matched to a gene; V was cut back by 4 bases and J by 4 bases. Germline V lookup: CDR1 SGHDT, CDR2 YYEEEE. Overall study findings and caveats: Sorted-subset sequencing, rarefaction showed, was incomplete despite large depth. Lower generation probabilities were found for non-shared clonotypes than for those shared by all four donors. Genetic and exposure-history diversity was limited by the small donor number.

The source material was naive CD4+ T cells sorted from blood. Subset here: CD45RA+ positively selected. This receptor was taken from a man between 25 and 39 years old in good health. The chain carries TRBV5-6 and TRBJ2-7; 13 nucleotides agree with TRBD2. The CDR3 loop reads CASSVRTSGRNRYEQYF. In DNA form, the CDR3 reads TGTGCCAGCAGCGTCAGGACTAGCGGGAGAAACCGGTACGAGCAGTACTTC. The full variable domain, with the rest looked up from reference TRBV5-6 and TRBJ2-7, is DAGVTQSPTHLIKTRGQQVTLRCSPKSGHDTVSWYQQALGQGPQFIFQYYEEEERQRGNFPDRFSGHQFPNYSSELNVNALLLGDSALYLCASSVRTSGRNRYEQYFGPGTRLTVT.